One and the same sample provided the 21 T cell receptor beta chains below, sequenced in a study of early T cells in non-severe SARS-CoV-2 infection. One entry per CDR3 protein results from TCRdb running MiXCR on the 5' RACE reads. The sample holds more than 25,000 distinct CDR3 sequences; 2.5% to 3.5% are singletons and the top ten take about 0.72%. What was sequenced was whole blood. All receptors come from an adult who was a healthcare worker with PCR-confirmed SARS-CoV-2 infection or an uninfected control (not recorded which).

This clonotype was counted many times. DNA for the CDR3: TGTGCCAGCAGCTTTAAGCATGAGCAGTTCTTC. It translates to CASSFKHEQFF. The chain is built from TRBV7-8 and TRBJ2-1; D remains unclear. V was cut by 3 bases and J by 8 bases, with 5 bases left in between. The CDR3 has 11 amino acids. Looked up from germline, CDR1 is SGHVS and CDR2 is FQNEAQ.

This clonotype was observed many times. The chain links TRBV7-8 to TRBJ2-2, with 8 bases that match TRBD1. Germline CDR1 reads SGHVS; CDR2 reads FQNEAQ. The CDR3 is made up of 16 amino acids. With V trimmed by 8 bases and J by 1 base, 9 bases remained unmatched. CDR3 sequence: CASWELGTGNTGELFF. The CDR3 region has the DNA TGTGCCAGCTGGGAGTTAGGGACAGGGAACACCGGGGAGCTGTTTTTT.

The sample holds many counts of this clonotype. This CDR3 is CASSPRGSYGYTF. CDR3 DNA: TGTGCCAGCAGCCCCCGGGGGAGCTATGGCTACACCTTC. The chain has TRBV7-2 and TRBJ1-2; the D gene is possibly TRBD1 (5 bases). The CDR3 sequence is 13 residues long. Germline V lookup: CDR1 SGHTA, CDR2 FQGNSA. Trimming took off 5 bases at V and 4 bases at J, with 11 bases between the two ends.

This clonotype is medium-sized within its sample. The chain uses TRBV4-1 and TRBJ1-2; D possibly corresponds to TRBD1 (6 bases). The V end lost 3 bases, the J end lost 8 bases, and 16 bases lay between the germline ends. The CDR3 sequence is 14 residues long. Germline V gives CDR1 MGHRA, CDR2 YSYEKL. The CDR3 protein is CASSQTTGVKGYTF. In DNA, the CDR3 is TGCGCCAGCAGCCAGACGACAGGTGTAAAAGGCTACACCTTC.

This clonotype was seen ten or more times. The genes are TRBV4-1 and TRBJ1-3, with no clear D. Germline V gene lookup returns CDR1 MGHRA and CDR2 YSYEKL. This CDR3 has 16 residues. Trimming cost V 1 base and J 4 bases, with 14 bases left between them. The CDR3: CASSQVRMWSGNTIYF. Written as DNA, the CDR3 is TGCGCCAGCAGCCAAGTTCGTATGTGGTCGGGAAACACCATATATTTT.

This clonotype appeared many times. V and J are TRBV11-2 and TRBJ1-4, with 7 positions matching TRBD1. The V gene end was trimmed by 4 bases and the J gene end by 5 bases; junction bases not matched to a gene: 7. CDR3 length: 15 amino acids. The germline V gene has CDR1 SGHAT and CDR2 FQNNGV. The CDR3 loop reads CASSSIGTANEKLFF. CDR3 sequence (DNA): TGTGCCAGCAGCTCAATCGGGACAGCAAATGAAAAACTGTTTTTT.

This clonotype was detected ten times or more. The gene calls are TRBV5-5 and TRBJ1-3; no reliable D call. This CDR3 spans 14 amino acids. CDR1 is SGHKS, CDR2 YYEKEE, per germline (reference sequence). V was trimmed by 4 bases and J by 0 bases, leaving 8 bases between them. CDR3 nucleotides: TGTGCCAGCAGCCCGGACCCCTCTGGAAACACCATATATTTT. As protein: CASSPDPSGNTIYF.

This clonotype was seen many times. The chain employs TRBV2 and TRBJ1-1, with D tentatively TRBD1 (6 bases). Germline V gene sequence: CDR1 SNHLY, CDR2 FYNNEI. Trimming stripped 6 bases from V and 4 bases from J, with 21 bases between. The CDR3 is 16 residues long. CDR3 in DNA: TGTGCCAGCAGAGAAAGCCGGACAGTTATGGGCACTGAAGCTTTCTTT. Translated, it gives CASRESRTVMGTEAFF.

In this sample, this clonotype turned up many times. The gene calls are TRBV5-1 and TRBJ2-7; D might be TRBD2 (5 bases). Trimming cost V 4 bases and J 0 bases, with 14 bases left between them. The germline V gene encodes CDR1 SGHRS and CDR2 YFSETQ. The CDR3 has 15 residues. Here the CDR3 reads CASSRRLGVSYEQYV. The CDR3 DNA reads TGCGCCAGCAGCCGTCGTTTGGGAGTCTCCTACGAGCAGTACGTC.

This clonotype was seen at least ten times. The chain carries TRBV20-1 and TRBJ2-1; D could derive from TRBD1 or TRBD2 (5 bases each). V dropped 6 bases and J dropped 3 bases, with 18 bases sitting between them. CDR1 and CDR2 from the germline V gene are DFQATT and SNEGSKA (reference sequence). The CDR3 is 15 residues long. The CDR3 DNA sequence: TGCAGTGCAAATCCGACTGGGGGTAACTACAATGAGCAGTTCTTC. Translating it yields CSANPTGGNYNEQFF.

This clonotype was recorded many times. This chain joins TRBV12-3 or TRBV12-4 and TRBJ2-2; 8 bases align to TRBD2. After removal of 2 bases from V and 2 bases from J, the junction contained 4 bases not matched to a gene. The CDR3 totals 16 residues. CDR3 in DNA: TGTGCCAGCAGTTTACAGCGGGGGCCTAACACCGGGGAGCTGTTTTTT. Its protein product is CASSLQRGPNTGELFF.

This clonotype has ten or more counts. The rearrangement uses TRBV7-7 and TRBJ2-5; the D gene is possibly TRBD2 (6 bases). This CDR3 has 13 residues. V was shortened by 5 bases and J by 1 base, with 8 bases between the two germline ends. Germline loops: CDR1 SSHAT, CDR2 FNYEAQ (reference sequence). CDR3 region: CASSGGVQETQYF. As DNA, the CDR3 is TGTGCCAGCAGCGGCGGGGTCCAAGAGACCCAGTACTTC.

This clonotype has at least ten counts. V usage is TRBV24-1 and J usage is TRBJ2-7; 13 bases align to TRBD2. The V segment lost 4 bases and the J segment 6 bases; nucleotides outside the gene matches: 5. This CDR3 spans 15 amino acids. Germline V gives CDR1 KGHDR, CDR2 SFDVKD. The CDR3 bases are TGTGCCACCAGTGACCCGCGGACTAGCGGGGGCGAGCAGTACGTC. This gives the protein CATSDPRTSGGEQYV.

This clonotype was seen ten or more times. V and J are TRBV5-1 and TRBJ2-2; 7 nucleotides align to TRBD2. The V segment lost 3 bases and the J segment 0 bases; nucleotides outside the gene matches: 2. The CDR3 has 15 amino acids. CDR1 and CDR2 (germline): SGHRS, YFSETQ. DNA for the CDR3: TGCGCCAGCAGCTGGGAGGGCACGAACACCGGGGAGCTGTTTTTT. It translates to CASSWEGTNTGELFF. Supplemented by reference TRBV5-1 and TRBJ2-2, the full variable domain reads KAGVTQTPRYLIKTRGQQVTLSCSPISGHRSVSWYQQTPGQGLQFLFEYFSETQRNKGNFPGRFSGRQFSNSRSEMNVSTLELGDSALYLCASSWEGTNTGELFFGEGSRLTVL.

A word on this clonotype: A much bigger clone sits one base away, suggesting this may be a read error. V gene TRBV5-1 combines with J gene TRBJ2-3; 8 nucleotides match TRBD1. The CDR3 extends over 16 amino acids. Trimming cost V 2 bases and J 2 bases; bases outside gene matches: 7. Germline-derived CDR1 and CDR2 are SGHRS and YFSETQ. DNA for the CDR3: TGCGCCAGCAGCTTACATGAGGACAGGGACACAGATACGCAGTATTTT. It translates to CASSLHEDRDTDTQYF.

This clonotype was seen ten or more times. The genes are TRBV10-1 and TRBJ2-5; 9 nucleotides align to TRBD2. CDR3 length: 14 residues. Unmatched junction bases numbered 10, after V lost 10 bases and J lost 4 bases. Germline V gene lookup returns CDR1 WNHNN and CDR2 SYGVQD (reference sequence). The CDR3 protein is CATSPAGGPETQYF. The CDR3 DNA follows: TGCGCCACCTCGCCTGCGGGGGGGCCAGAGACCCAGTACTTC.

This clonotype was recorded many times. The chain uses TRBV29-1 and TRBJ2-1, with D possibly being TRBD1 (5 bases). Germline loops: CDR1 SQVTM, CDR2 ANQGSEA. The length of the CDR3 is 13 residues. Trimming took off 1 base at V and 7 bases at J, with 11 bases between the two ends. CDR3 sequence reads: CSVEGQSLNEQFF. The CDR3 bases are TGCAGCGTTGAAGGACAGTCTCTTAATGAGCAGTTCTTC.

This clonotype was observed many times. The CDR3 nucleotides are TGTGCCAGCAGCTTATACGGGGGCCAAGAGACCCAGTACTTC. It translates to CASSLYGGQETQYF. The V call is TRBV7-3, the J call TRBJ2-5, with a weak D call TRBD2 (6 bases). V lost 2 bases and J lost 1, with 8 bases in between. CDR1 and CDR2 (germline): SGHTA, FQGTGA. The CDR3 has 14 amino acids.

In its sample, this clonotype was seen many times. The chain is built from TRBV6-1 and TRBJ2-7; D is possibly TRBD1 (5 bases). Trimming stripped 6 bases from V and 1 base from J, with 28 bases between. This CDR3 contains 19 residues. Germline V gene data show CDR1 as MNHNS and CDR2 as SASEGT. CDR3 protein: CASSEPAGLLRVGSYEQYV. As DNA, the CDR3 is TGTGCCAGCAGCGAGCCGGCCGGCTTACTCAGGGTAGGGTCCTACGAGCAGTACGTC.

This clonotype was counted at least ten times. V and J are TRBV9 and TRBJ2-5, with a possible D match to TRBD2 (6 bases). Germline CDR1 SGDLS, CDR2 YYNGEE. The V gene lost 3 bases and the J gene lost 3 bases, with 12 bases spanning the gap. CDR3 length: 14 residues. The CDR3 region is CASSERDLKETQYF. The CDR3 DNA reads as TGTGCCAGCAGCGAACGGGACTTGAAAGAGACCCAGTACTTC.

This clonotype was found many times. This chain connects TRBV20-1 to TRBJ1-6; 8 nucleotides line up with TRBD1. In germline, CDR1 is DFQATT, CDR2 SNEGSKA (reference sequence). Losses at the gene ends were 3 bases for V and 3 bases for J; bases not matched to a gene: 4. The CDR3 extends over 15 amino acids. In DNA form, the CDR3 reads TGCAGTGCTAGGAGGACAGGGAACTATAATTCACCCCTCCACTTT. Encoded protein: CSARRTGNYNSPLHF.